This TCR beta chain was sequenced for a study of OX40 agonist ivuxolimab in advanced cancers. Study-wide results and caveats: Expanded peripheral T cells had an undetermined antigen specificity. Relative to CD4+ cells, CD8+ T cells on average had more expanded clones. By week 6 at 0.1 to 3.0 mg/kg, blood CD4+ and CD8+ T cells had expanded clonally.

Profiled with immunoSEQ multiplex PCR; TCRdb holds only in-frame clones, not every one. In the table there are about 80,000 clones, roughly 92% of which are singletons. This clone was observed once. Its cognate antigen is unknown. The germline CDR1 and CDR2 sequences are MNHEY and SVGAGI. Trimming shortened V by 0 bases and J by 0 bases, and 12 bases separated the two germline ends. This CDR3 spans 16 amino acids. The TCR was taken from an adult with an advanced solid tumor such as melanoma, head and neck, liver or kidney cancer. V and J are TRBV6-5 and TRBJ2-7; TRBD1 is a possible D gene (6 bases). The sample in question was CD4+ or CD8+ T cells sorted from blood, obtained in a trial of the OX40 agonist ivuxolimab. The CDR3 sequence: CASSYSRQGSSYEQYF. The CDR3 DNA reads TGTGCCAGCAGTTACTCGAGGCAGGGGAGCTCCTACGAGCAGTACTTC.